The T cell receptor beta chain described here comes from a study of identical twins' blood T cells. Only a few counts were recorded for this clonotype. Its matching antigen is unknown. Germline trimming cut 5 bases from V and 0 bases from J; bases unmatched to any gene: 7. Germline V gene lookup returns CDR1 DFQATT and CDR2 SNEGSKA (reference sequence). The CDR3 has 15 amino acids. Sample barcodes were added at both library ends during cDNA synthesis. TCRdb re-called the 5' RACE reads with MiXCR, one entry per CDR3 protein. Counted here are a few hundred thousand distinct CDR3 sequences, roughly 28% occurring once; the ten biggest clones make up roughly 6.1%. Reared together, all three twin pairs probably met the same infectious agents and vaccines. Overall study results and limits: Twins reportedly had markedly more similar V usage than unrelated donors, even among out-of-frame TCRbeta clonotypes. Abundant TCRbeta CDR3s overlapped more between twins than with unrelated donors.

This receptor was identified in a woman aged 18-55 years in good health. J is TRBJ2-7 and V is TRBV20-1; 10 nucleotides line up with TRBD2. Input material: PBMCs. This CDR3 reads CSAYKASGSSYEQYF. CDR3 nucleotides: TGCAGTGCTTATAAGGCTAGCGGGAGCTCCTACGAGCAGTACTTC.